The entry that follows covers one TCR beta chain sequence. What it recognizes is unknown. The source of the sample is a study of cytotoxic CD8 clonotypes in ibrutinib-treated CLL. On the study more broadly: In all, more than ten patients were relapsed/refractory, around 15 were treatment-naive and 17 were IGHV unmutated.

Study-level findings and limits: Baseline clonality, above age-matched healthy donor levels, tracked circulating CD8+ T-cell counts. The public clonotypes identified were infrequent and showed contraction or stability on treatment. Rising at ibrutinib response, clonality subsequently fell back toward baseline at progression.

Sequencing was performed with immunoSEQ multiplex PCR; in TCRdb, only in-frame clones are kept and a portion is missing. In the table there are 200,000 to 250,000 clones, 70% of which are singletons. This sequence originates from a human donor with chronic lymphocytic leukemia. The sample was PBMCs, taken after 12 months of ibrutinib treatment.

DNA for the CDR3: TGCGCCAGCAGCCACGCGCGGGCCGAGTGGGGTCAGCCCCAGCATTTT. Amino acid sequence: CASSHARAEWGQPQHF. This rearrangement joins TRBV4-1 to TRBJ1-5, with unresolved D. This CDR3 is 16 amino acids long. Germline CDR1 reads MGHRA; CDR2 reads YSYEKL. V was shortened by 3 bases and J by 6 bases, with 18 bases between the two germline ends.